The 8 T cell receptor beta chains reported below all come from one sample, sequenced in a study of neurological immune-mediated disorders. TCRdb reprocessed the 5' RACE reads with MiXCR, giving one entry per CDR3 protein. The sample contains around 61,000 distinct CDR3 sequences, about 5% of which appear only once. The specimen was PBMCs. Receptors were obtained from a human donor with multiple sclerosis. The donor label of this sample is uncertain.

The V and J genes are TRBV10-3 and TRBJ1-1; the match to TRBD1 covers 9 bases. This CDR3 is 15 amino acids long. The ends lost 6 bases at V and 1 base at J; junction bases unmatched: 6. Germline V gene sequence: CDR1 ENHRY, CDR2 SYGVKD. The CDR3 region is CAISQPGQGNTEAFF. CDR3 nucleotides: TGTGCCATCAGCCAACCGGGACAGGGGAACACTGAAGCTTTCTTT.

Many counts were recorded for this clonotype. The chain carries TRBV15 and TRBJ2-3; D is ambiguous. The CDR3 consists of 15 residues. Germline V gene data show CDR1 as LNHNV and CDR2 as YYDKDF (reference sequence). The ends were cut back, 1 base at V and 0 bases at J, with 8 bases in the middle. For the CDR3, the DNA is TGTGCCACCAGCAGAGCCCGCGTAAGCACAGATACGCAGTATTTT. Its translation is CATSRARVSTDTQYF.

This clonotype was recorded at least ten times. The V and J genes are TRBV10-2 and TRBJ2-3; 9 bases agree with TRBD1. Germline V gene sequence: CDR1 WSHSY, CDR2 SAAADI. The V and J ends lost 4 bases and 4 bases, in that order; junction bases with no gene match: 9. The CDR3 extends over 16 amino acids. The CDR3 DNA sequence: TGCGCCAGCAGTGTGCGGGGGACAGGGCAGTCAGATACGCAGTATTTT. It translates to CASSVRGTGQSDTQYF.

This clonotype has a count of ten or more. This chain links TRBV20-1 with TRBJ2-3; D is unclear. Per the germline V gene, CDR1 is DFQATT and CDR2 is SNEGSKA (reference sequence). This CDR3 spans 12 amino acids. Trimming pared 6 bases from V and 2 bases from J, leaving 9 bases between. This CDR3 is CSARETTDTQYF. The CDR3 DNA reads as TGCAGTGCCCGTGAGACCACAGATACGCAGTATTTT.

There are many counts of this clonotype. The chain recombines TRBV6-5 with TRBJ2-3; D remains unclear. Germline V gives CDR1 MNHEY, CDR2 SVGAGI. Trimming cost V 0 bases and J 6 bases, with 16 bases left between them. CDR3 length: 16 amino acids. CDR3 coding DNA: TGTGCCAGCAGTTACTCGAAACGAGTCCCTGCGGATACGCAGTATTTT. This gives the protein CASSYSKRVPADTQYF.

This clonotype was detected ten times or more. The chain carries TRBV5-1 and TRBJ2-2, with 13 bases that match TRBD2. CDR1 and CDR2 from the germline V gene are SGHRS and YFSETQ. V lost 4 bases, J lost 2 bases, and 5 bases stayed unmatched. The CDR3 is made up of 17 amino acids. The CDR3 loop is CASSPGLAGANTGELFF. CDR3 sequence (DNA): TGCGCCAGCAGCCCAGGACTAGCGGGGGCAAACACCGGGGAGCTGTTTTTT.

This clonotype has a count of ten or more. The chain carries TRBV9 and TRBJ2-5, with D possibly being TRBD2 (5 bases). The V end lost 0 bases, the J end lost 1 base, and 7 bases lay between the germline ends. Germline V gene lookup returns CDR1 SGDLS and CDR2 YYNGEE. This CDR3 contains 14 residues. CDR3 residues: CASSVAAGQETQYF. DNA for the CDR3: TGTGCCAGCAGCGTAGCGGCGGGCCAAGAGACCCAGTACTTC. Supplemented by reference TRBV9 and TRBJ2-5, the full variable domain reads DSGVTQTPKHLITATGQRVTLRCSPRSGDLSVYWYQQSLDQGLQFLIQYYNGEERAKGNILERFSAQQFPDLHSELNLSSLELGDSALYFCASSVAAGQETQYFGPGTRLLVL.

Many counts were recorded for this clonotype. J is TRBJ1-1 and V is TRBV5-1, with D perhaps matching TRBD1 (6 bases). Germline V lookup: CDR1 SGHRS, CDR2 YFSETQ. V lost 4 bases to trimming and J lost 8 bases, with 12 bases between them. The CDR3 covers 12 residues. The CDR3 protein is CASSHGTPEAFF. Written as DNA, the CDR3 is TGCGCCAGCAGCCACGGGACACCCGAAGCTTTCTTT.